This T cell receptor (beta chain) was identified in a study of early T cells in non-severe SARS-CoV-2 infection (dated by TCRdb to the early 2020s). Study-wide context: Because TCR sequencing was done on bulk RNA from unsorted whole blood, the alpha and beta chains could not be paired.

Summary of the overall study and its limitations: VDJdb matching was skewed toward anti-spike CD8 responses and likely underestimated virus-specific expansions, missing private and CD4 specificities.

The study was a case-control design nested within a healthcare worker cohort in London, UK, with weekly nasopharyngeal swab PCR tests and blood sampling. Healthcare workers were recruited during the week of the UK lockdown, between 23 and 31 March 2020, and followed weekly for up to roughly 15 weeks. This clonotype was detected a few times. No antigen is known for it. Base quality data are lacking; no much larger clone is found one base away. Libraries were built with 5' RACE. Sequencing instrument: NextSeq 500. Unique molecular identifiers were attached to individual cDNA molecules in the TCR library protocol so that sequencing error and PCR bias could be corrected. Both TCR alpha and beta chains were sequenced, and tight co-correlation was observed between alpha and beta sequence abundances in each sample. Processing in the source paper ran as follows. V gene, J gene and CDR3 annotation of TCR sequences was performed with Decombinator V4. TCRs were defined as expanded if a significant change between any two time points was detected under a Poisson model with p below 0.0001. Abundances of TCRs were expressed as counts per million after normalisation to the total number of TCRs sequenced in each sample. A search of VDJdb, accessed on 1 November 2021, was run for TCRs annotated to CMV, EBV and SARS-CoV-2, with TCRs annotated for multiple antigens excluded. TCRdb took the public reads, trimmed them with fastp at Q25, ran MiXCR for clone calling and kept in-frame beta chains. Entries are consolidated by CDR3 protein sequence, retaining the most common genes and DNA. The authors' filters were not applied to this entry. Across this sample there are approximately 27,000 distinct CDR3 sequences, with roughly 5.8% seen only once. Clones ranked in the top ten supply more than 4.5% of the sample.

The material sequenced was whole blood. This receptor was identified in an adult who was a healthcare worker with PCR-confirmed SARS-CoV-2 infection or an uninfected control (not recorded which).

The CDR3 protein: CASSPLTGGGTNTEAFF. DNA sequence: TGTGCCAGCTCACCGTTAACAGGGGGTGGGACGAACACTGAAGCTTTCTTT. In this chain, TRBV18 is recombined with TRBJ1-1, and 8 junctional nucleotides match TRBD1. According to the germline V gene, CDR1 reads KGHSH and CDR2 reads LQKENI. The CDR3 sequence holds 17 residues, the cysteine and phenylalanine included. The only DNA kept is the CDR3, 51 bases in frame from the first base. Trimming accounts for 3 bases at V and 1 base at J, while the number of junction bases matched to no gene is 10.